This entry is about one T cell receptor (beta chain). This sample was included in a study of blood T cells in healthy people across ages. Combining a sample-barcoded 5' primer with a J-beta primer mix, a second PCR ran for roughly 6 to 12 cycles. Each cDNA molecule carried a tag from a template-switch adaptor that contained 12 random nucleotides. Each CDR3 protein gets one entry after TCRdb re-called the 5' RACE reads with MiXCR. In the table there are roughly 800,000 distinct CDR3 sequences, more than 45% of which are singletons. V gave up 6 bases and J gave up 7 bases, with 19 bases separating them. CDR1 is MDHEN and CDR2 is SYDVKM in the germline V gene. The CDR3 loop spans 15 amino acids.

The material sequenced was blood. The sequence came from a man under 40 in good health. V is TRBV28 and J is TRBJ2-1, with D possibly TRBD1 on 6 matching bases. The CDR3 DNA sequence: TGTGCCAGCAGAACACCGACAGGTGCCTGGAATGAGCAGTTCTTC. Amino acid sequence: CASRTPTGAWNEQFF.